Listed below are T cell receptor beta chains from one sample, sequenced in a study of blood T cell repertoires in COVID-19. TCRdb keeps only in-frame clones here, not all; method: immunoSEQ multiplex PCR. The sample has around 60,000 clones; about 88% are singletons. The sequenced material came from peripheral blood. The receptors come from a man aged 55-75 years with acute or convalescent COVID-19. Each CDR3 is given with its conserved first and last residue. D genes are given only for firm matches. Size values are once, few and many counts, or a class for expanded clones, and some rows have none.

TRBD1	-	TRBV18	TRBJ1-2	CASSGNRGTAGYTF	TGTGCCAGCTCAGGGAACAGGGGTACTGCCGGCTACACCTTC
TRBD2	few	TRBV3-1/TRBV3-2	TRBJ2-7	CASSQLAGATYEQYF	TGTGCCAGCAGCCAACTAGCGGGGGCCACCTACGAGCAGTACTTC
-	-	TRBV19	TRBJ1-1	CASSTSRGDTEAFF	TGTGCCAGTAGTACCTCCCGGGGGGACACTGAAGCTTTCTTT
TRBD1	-	TRBV30	TRBJ1-6	CAWRIPGQTNSPLHF	TGTGCCTGGAGGATACCGGGACAGACAAATTCACCCCTCCACTTT
-	-	TRBV6-5	TRBJ2-1	CATQGAGGSYNEQFF	TGTGCCACTCAGGGGGCGGGAGGGTCCTACAATGAGCAGTTCTTC
TRBD1	-	TRBV9	TRBJ1-2	CASHRGQSGYTF	TGTGCCAGCCACAGGGGTCAAAGTGGCTACACCTTC
-	-	TRBV10-3	TRBJ1-5	CAISESQGSNQPQHF	TGTGCCATCAGTGAGTCACAGGGTAGCAATCAGCCCCAGCATTTT
TRBD1	-	TRBV5-8	TRBJ1-5	CASSFNRGLRQPQHF	TGTGCCAGCAGCTTTAACAGGGGGCTCAGGCAGCCCCAGCATTTT
-	few	TRBV5-5	TRBJ1-2	CASTLLSGYTF	TGTGCCAGCACCTTGCTAAGTGGCTACACCTTC
-	-	TRBV7-8	TRBJ2-7	CASSLGGVSSYEQYF	TGTGCCAGCAGCTTAGGGGGGGTAAGCTCCTACGAGCAGTACTTC
-	once	TRBV11-2	TRBJ1-3	CASSLLVDSGNTIYF	TGTGCCAGCAGCTTATTAGTCGACTCTGGAAACACCATATATTTT
-	-	TRBV6-5	TRBJ1-4	CASSYLLPSEKLFF	TGTGCCAGCAGTTACTTATTACCGAGTGAAAAACTGTTTTTT
TRBD1	-	TRBV28	TRBJ1-3	CASSRGQDYSGNTIYF	TGTGCCAGCAGTCGTGGACAGGACTACTCTGGAAACACCATATATTTT
-	-	TRBV19	TRBJ1-1	CASTSQGSNTEAFF	TGTGCCAGTACTTCACAGGGATCGAACACTGAAGCTTTCTTT
-	few	TRBV6-1	TRBJ1-2	CASSDLGAAGYTF	TGTGCCAGCAGTGACCTTGGGGCGGCTGGCTACACCTTC
-	-	TRBV27	TRBJ1-2	CASSLSVERLNYGYTF	TGTGCCAGCAGTTTATCCGTTGAGAGGTTAAACTATGGCTACACCTTC
-	-	TRBV5-1	TRBJ1-4	CASSLAWGGSEKLFF	TGCGCCAGCAGCTTGGCCTGGGGGGGCAGTGAAAAACTGTTTTTT